Sequencing of this T cell receptor beta chain was carried out in a study of blood T cell repertoires in COVID-19. Overall study context: Donors in the United States, Italy and Spain gave samples during acute or convalescent COVID-19. From T cells, B-cell-depleted T cells, or PBMCs came the material, which was cDNA or gDNA.

Original handling: It was from reference gene primer amplification that nucleated cell counts were estimated. Produced via immunoSEQ multiplex PCR; TCRdb's table is partial and in-frame only. V and J calls and clone size are those listed in that table; D and trimming were worked out from the DNA. The sample lists 70,000 to 90,000 clones; 80% to 95% were seen once. Germline-derived CDR1 and CDR2 are MDHEN and SYDVKM. V shed 5 bases and J 7 bases; nucleotides not matched to a gene: 5. The CDR3 is 14 residues long. This clone was observed a handful of times. The source material was peripheral blood. The chain employs TRBV28 and TRBJ1-5; 10 bases are shared with TRBD1. The source of this sequence is a human donor in a cohort sampled during active COVID-19. The CDR3 DNA reads TGTGCCAGCAGTGCTCGGACAGGGGGACAGCCCCAGCATTTT. Translated: CASSARTGGQPQHF.